This T cell receptor (beta chain) was sequenced in a study of blood T cells in healthy people across ages. Study overall: Per two T cells, about one barcoded beta molecule was captured through template switching. Regarding the study as a whole: With unsorted PBMCs, a conclusive comparison of naive versus antigen-experienced cells was not possible.

PBMCs, at least 7 million per sample, were isolated. This CDR3 region has 14 residues. Trimming cost V 3 bases and J 0 bases, with 11 bases left between them. Germline values: CDR1 DFQATT, CDR2 SNEGSKA (reference sequence). A second about 7 to 11 cycle PCR used barcoded and J-beta primers. Each TCR beta cDNA got a 12-nucleotide random molecular identifier. TCRdb recomputed calls from the 5' RACE reads with MiXCR, one row per CDR3 protein. Here the sample spans fewer than 950,000 distinct CDR3 sequences, under 40% being singletons. Regarding this clonotype: Its antigen is not known.

The rearrangement joins TRBV20-1 to TRBJ1-1, with D perhaps TRBD1 (5 bases). The sequencing sample was made of blood. The receptor comes from a man younger than 35 in good health. This chain's CDR3 is CSARGTLLNTEAFF. CDR3 DNA sequence: TGCAGTGCTAGGGGGACCTTGTTGAACACTGAAGCTTTCTTT.